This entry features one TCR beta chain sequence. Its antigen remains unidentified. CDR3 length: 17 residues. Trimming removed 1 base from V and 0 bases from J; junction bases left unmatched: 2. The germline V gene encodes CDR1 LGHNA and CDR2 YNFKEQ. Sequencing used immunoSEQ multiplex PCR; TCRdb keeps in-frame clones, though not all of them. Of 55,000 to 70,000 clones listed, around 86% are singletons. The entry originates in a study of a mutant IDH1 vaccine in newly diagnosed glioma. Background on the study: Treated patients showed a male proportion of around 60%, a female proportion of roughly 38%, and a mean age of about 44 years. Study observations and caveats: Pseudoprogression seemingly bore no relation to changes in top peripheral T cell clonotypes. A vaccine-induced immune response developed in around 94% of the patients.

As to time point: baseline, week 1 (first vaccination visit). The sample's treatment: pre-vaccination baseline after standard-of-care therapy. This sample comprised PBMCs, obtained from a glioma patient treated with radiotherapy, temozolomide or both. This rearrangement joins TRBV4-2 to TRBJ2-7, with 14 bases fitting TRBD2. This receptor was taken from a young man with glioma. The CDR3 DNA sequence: TGTGCCAGCAGCCAAGGACTAGCGGGGGGGAGCTCCTACGAGCAGTACTTC. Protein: CASSQGLAGGSSYEQYF.